This TCR beta chain was observed in a study of T cell clones after liver transplantation (dated by TCRdb to between 2018 and 2021). In terms of the full investigation: Samples were obtained from ITN030ST, a randomized trial in which withdrawal of immunosuppression was attempted within 2 years of liver transplantation. Until randomization at 12-24 months post-transplant, subjects were given standard immunosuppression, with no induction therapy. Third party-reactive TCRbeta sequences from pre-transplant MLRs were also identified as an antigen-independent comparator for donor-reactive sequences. Tolerance was defined as complete immunosuppression withdrawal for at least one year with no rise in liver enzymes beyond twice the upper limit of normal. Of the eight recipients, a few were HCV-positive, while the remaining recipients had been transplanted for non-autoimmune, non-viral indications. The study cohort included 8 liver transplant recipients, of whom 3 were classified as tolerant and 5 as non-tolerant. Blood samples were collected pre-transplant, then pre-randomization ahead of withdrawal, and finally post-randomization once withdrawal had either been completed or failed. Donor-reactive T cell clones were identified using TCRbeta sequencing after a pre-transplant mixed lymphocyte reaction and were then followed in post-transplant blood. The full study reports these points: In two subjects, low numbers of available donor cells limited the measurable donor-reactive repertoire. Conclusions were preliminary, limited by small, heterogeneous patient numbers and non-standardized post-transplant time points. When repertoire turnover was taken into account, detection of donor-reactive sequences was significantly reduced in 7 of 8 subjects for CD4 and in 8 of 8 subjects for CD8. In most of the 8 subjects, regardless of tolerance or HCV status, circulating donor-reactive CD4 TCRbeta sequences dropped significantly post-transplant. Donor-reactive sequences decreased more than third party-reactive sequences, which suggests partial antigen-specific deletion that was not related to withdrawal success. Since no allograft tissue specimens were available, donor-reactive T cells may have migrated into the graft instead of being deleted.

As concerns this clone: Its antigen remains undetermined. No base qualities exist here, and no much larger clone lies one base off it.

Thawed unstimulated PBMCs were stained for CD3, CD4 and CD8 and FACS-sorted into CD3+CD4+ and CD3+CD8+ populations. All 8 studied subjects were randomized to immunosuppression withdrawal. Genomic DNA was isolated with the Qiagen DNeasy Blood and Tissue Kit. The CDR3 numbers 15 residues from cysteine through phenylalanine. Just the 45-base CDR3 DNA is kept, in frame starting at base 1. V and J lose 6 bases and 2 bases, and a span of 17 bases separates them. From a lookup of the germline V gene, CDR1 and CDR2 are MDHEN and SYDVKM. Frozen genomic DNA underwent high-throughput TCRbeta CDR3 sequencing by immunoSEQ, including PCR amplification, mapping, bias correction and internal controls. In the source study's methods: Only productive rearrangements were retained, and each unique TCRbeta sequence was defined by its CDR3 nucleotide sequence together with its V and J gene. Donor-reactive sequences required at least 5-fold expansion in CFSE-low cells versus unstimulated pre-transplant cells and at least 0.01% frequency. To ensure at least 90% detection power, minimum frequency thresholds were set for each subject based on that subject's lowest-template unstimulated sample. Repertoire turnover was measured by Jensen-Shannon divergence between the top 1000 TCRbeta sequences post- and pre-transplant. Changes in detection of donor-reactive sequences were tested with two-sided Fisher's exact tests. What TCRdb holds here is the immuneACCESS table cut down to in-frame rearrangements. Part of the clones is not present; checked against another copy, under half of the missing clones reflect an unresolved V gene, and the others are unexplained. D and trimming were read from the DNA, whereas the V and J calls and clone size are those reported in that table. The sample profile shows about 70,000 clones; 75% to 85% of them were found once. Together, the top ten hold roughly 0.87% of the sample.

Recombination joined TRBV28 with TRBJ2-7; the D gene is possibly TRBD1 or TRBD2, each agreeing over 5 bases. The sequence came from a human patient who received a liver transplant. After a transplant, certain T cells may trace back to the graft donor. Sequenced here: CD4+ T cells from blood, sampled 12 months after liver transplant. The nucleotide sequence reads TGTGCCAGCAGCCTCCAGAGGGGTCTCCCCTACGAGCAGTACTTC. It translates to CASSLQRGLPYEQYF.